This T cell receptor (beta chain) was obtained from a study of cytomegalovirus exposure and HLA in healthy donors. Study-wide background: Approximately 77 million unique TCRs from HLA-typed donors were held in an early release of data.

Comments on this clone: Its antigen is still unknown.

The PCR ran on 60 Vbeta and 13 Jbeta primers. Produced via immunoSEQ multiplex PCR; TCRdb's table is partial and in-frame only. The sample records some 100,000 clones, approximately 71% being singletons. Whole-study results and caveats: In vitro experiments confirmed that three CMV-associated chains were specific for CMV antigens. Among donors in an Asian-associated ancestry cluster, a later analysis reportedly found fewer N-insertions than the roughly 650-donor mean.

There are 16 residues in the CDR3. V was clipped by 3 bases and J by 4 bases; unmatched bases: 8. CDR1 is SGHRS and CDR2 is YFSETQ in the germline V gene. Sequenced sample: PBMCs. This receptor was obtained from a man aged 35 to 55 in good health and CMV-seronegative. The chain joins TRBV5-1 to TRBJ2-2; 8 nucleotides align to TRBD2. The CDR3 loop is CASSSGGSGGTGELFF. In DNA, the CDR3 is TGCGCCAGCAGCTCCGGGGGCAGCGGGGGCACCGGGGAGCTGTTTTTT. The full variable domain, completed using reference TRBV5-1 and TRBJ2-2, is KAGVTQTPRYLIKTRGQQVTLSCSPISGHRSVSWYQQTPGQGLQFLFEYFSETQRNKGNFPGRFSGRQFSNSRSEMNVSTLELGDSALYLCASSSGGSGGTGELFFGEGSRLTVL.